The 2 T cell receptor beta chains below were found in one sample sequenced in a study of T cells in Graves' hyperthyroidism and ophthalmopathy (dated by TCRdb to between 2019 and 2020). The protocol used for the library was multiplex PCR. The sample was run on an Illumina HiSeq 2000. Amplification of TCR beta CDR3 regions was carried out from RNA transcripts. A first-round RT-PCR of the TCR CDR3 used the HTBI primer set with the Qiagen OneStep RT-PCR kit. TCRdb trimmed the raw reads at Q25, called clones with MiXCR and kept productive beta chains. Every distinct CDR3 protein forms one entry, paired with its most common genes and DNA. The sample table lists roughly 98,000 distinct CDR3 sequences, approximately 42% of them with a count of one. 9.5% to 13% of the sample comes from the top ten. The sequenced material came from peripheral blood or thyroid tissue (not recorded which). These TCRs come from a woman between 25 and 40 years old with Graves' hyperthyroidism.

This clonotype was observed once. V and J are TRBV7-6 and TRBJ1-1; no definite D call. The germline V gene has CDR1 SGHVS and CDR2 FNYEAQ. The CDR3 has 16 residues. V gave up 5 bases and J gave up 5 bases, with 21 bases separating them. This CDR3 is CASSPRPPGGKTEAFF. The CDR3 nucleotides are TGTGCCAGCAGCCCCCGTCCCCCGGGTGGGAAGACTGAAGCTTTCTTT.

There are many counts of this clonotype. CDR3 loop: CASSQEAGTYEQYF. As DNA, the CDR3 is TGCGCCAGCAGCCAAGAGGCCGGAACCTACGAGCAGTACTTC. The chain links TRBV4-1 to TRBJ2-7; no clear D. The CDR3 sequence is 14 residues long. In germline, CDR1 is MGHRA, CDR2 YSYEKL. V was pared by 0 bases and J by 2 bases, with 8 bases between.